This T cell receptor (beta chain) was profiled in a study of T cell responses to AZD1222 COVID-19 vaccine. The CDR3 consists of 15 residues. Germline V gives CDR1 SGDLS, CDR2 YYNGEE. V shed 3 bases and J shed 9 bases, with 16 bases lying between them. Clones were sequenced by immunoSEQ multiplex PCR, and TCRdb holds only the in-frame ones, with some missing. The sample records about 130,000 clones, around 89% being singletons. The rearrangement uses TRBV9 and TRBJ1-6, with a possible D match to TRBD1 (6 bases). This TCR was recovered from an adult in good health. Material: peripheral blood, obtained on day 0 of AZD1222 vaccination. The CDR3 protein is CASSAMTGPFSPLHF. In DNA, the CDR3 is TGTGCCAGCAGCGCGATGACAGGACCCTTTTCACCCCTCCACTTT.